This entry lists 32 T cell receptor beta chains sequenced from one sample in a study of CD8 T cells in ankylosing spondylitis. TCRdb itself ran the 5' RACE reads through MiXCR, one entry per CDR3 protein. Of about 250,000 distinct CDR3 sequences in the sample, roughly a third were seen once. Specimen: blood, either unsorted or a sorted T cell fraction (not recorded which). These receptors all stem from a male donor with ankylosing spondylitis or in good health (not recorded which).

This chain connects TRBV11-1 to TRBJ2-3; the D gene is possibly TRBD1 (5 bases). V lost 5 bases and J 0 bases, leaving 21 bases between the germline ends. This CDR3 has 18 amino acids. CDR1 and CDR2 (germline): SGHAT, FQDESV (reference sequence). DNA of the CDR3: TGTGCCAGCAGCCCGCCCCTTGACAGCCACTCTAGCACAGATACGCAGTATTTT. It translates to CASSPPLDSHSSTDTQYF.

This clonotype turned up a few times. The V call is TRBV6-4, the J call TRBJ2-3; D gene unclear. Between the trimmed V and J ends, which lost 3 bases and 0 bases, there was a span of 13 bases. This CDR3 has 16 amino acids. From germline, CDR1 is MRHNA and CDR2 SNTAGT. CDR3 residues: CASSDLSPPSTDTQYF. CDR3 bases: TGTGCCAGCAGTGATCTGTCTCCCCCTAGCACAGATACGCAGTATTTT.

This clonotype has just one count. This chain joins TRBV7-6 and TRBJ2-7; D unresolved. Germline V CDR1 and CDR2: SGHVS, FNYEAQ. The CDR3 covers 13 residues. V gave up 5 bases and J gave up 3 bases, with 11 bases separating them. Written as DNA, the CDR3 is TGTGCCAGCAGCCGCTCGGGTAGCTACGAGCAGTACTTC. It specifies CASSRSGSYEQYF.

This clonotype showed up just a few times. The rearrangement uses TRBV12-3 or TRBV12-4 and TRBJ1-1; D gene ambiguous. Between the trimmed V and J ends, which lost 3 bases and 0 bases, there was a span of 11 bases. This CDR3 spans 15 amino acids. CDR3: CASSFGRIMNTEAFF. CDR3 nucleotides: TGTGCCAGCAGTTTTGGCCGGATCATGAACACTGAAGCTTTCTTT.

This rearrangement joins TRBV6-1 to TRBJ2-7; 12 bases fit TRBD1. Germline lookup yields CDR1 MNHNS and CDR2 SASEGT. The CDR3 consists of 17 residues. V dropped 6 bases and J dropped 6; count of bases not matched to a gene: 15. In nucleotides, the CDR3 is TGTGCCAGCAGGGAGGAGGTCGGGACAGGGGGCTTTGGCGAGCAGTACTTC. Residues: CASREEVGTGGFGEQYF.

The chain is built from TRBV2 and TRBJ1-2; TRBD1 is a possible D gene (5 bases). The CDR3 is 14 residues long. Trimming shortened V by 8 bases and J by 1 base, and 14 bases separated the two germline ends. Per the germline V gene, CDR1 is SNHLY and CDR2 is FYNNEI. The CDR3 DNA is TGTGCCAGCGTTAAGGGGCGTATTAACTATGGCTACACCTTC. Protein: CASVKGRINYGYTF.

The J gene is TRBJ2-1, the V gene TRBV12-3 or TRBV12-4; TRBD2 aligns across 7 bases. The CDR3 has 11 residues. Trimming cost V 6 bases and J 9 bases; bases outside gene matches: 2. This CDR3 reads CASRTSFEQFF. CDR3 coding DNA: TGTGCCAGCAGGACTAGCTTTGAGCAGTTCTTC.

This clonotype has only a few counts. The rearrangement uses TRBV4-1 and TRBJ1-2, with D unclear. Deletions cut 4 bases from V and 2 bases from J, with 8 bases between. The CDR3 covers 13 residues. Germline CDR1 and CDR2: MGHRA and YSYEKL. CDR3 sequence (DNA): TGCGCCAGCAGCCCCCTGTCAAACTATGGCTACACCTTC. Amino acid sequence: CASSPLSNYGYTF.

The rearrangement uses TRBV29-1 and TRBJ2-7, with D possibly being TRBD2 (5 bases). Trimming removed 2 bases from V and 6 bases from J, with 14 bases in between. Germline loops: CDR1 SQVTM, CDR2 ANQGSEA. The CDR3 extends over 13 amino acids. CDR3 region: CSVELPSRREQYF. The CDR3 nucleotides read TGCAGCGTTGAACTCCCTAGCAGGCGCGAGCAGTACTTC.

This clonotype was seen only a few times. The chain's CDR3 is CASSLGQGAVYGYTF. In nucleotides, the CDR3 is TGTGCCAGCAGTTTAGGGCAGGGGGCGGTCTATGGCTACACCTTC. The chain has TRBV27 and TRBJ1-2, with 8 nucleotides matching TRBD1. The germline V gene has CDR1 MNHEY and CDR2 SMNVEV (reference sequence). The CDR3 totals 15 residues. V lost 2 bases and J lost 4; bases outside the gene matches: 6.

The chain uses TRBV21-1 and TRBJ2-7; TRBD1, the table's D call, was not compared with the DNA. TRBV21-1 is a documented pseudogene. The CDR3 length is 13 residues. CDR3 loop: CASSVGQLYEQYF. CDR3 sequence (DNA): TGTGCCAGCAGCGTGGGACAACTCTACGAGCAGTACTTC.

This clonotype was counted only a few times. V gene TRBV5-5 combines with J gene TRBJ2-1, with 8 bases aligning to TRBD1. CDR1 and CDR2 (germline): SGHKS, YYEKEE (reference sequence). J lost 3 bases, V lost 6 bases, and 8 bases had no gene match. The CDR3 spans 15 residues. CDR3 sequence (DNA): TGTGCCAGCATCCTGACAGGGGATAACTACAATGAGCAGTTCTTC. This encodes CASILTGDNYNEQFF. The entire variable domain, with the rest obtained from reference TRBV5-5 and TRBJ2-1, is as follows: DAGVTQSPTHLIKTRGQQVTLRCSPISGHKSVSWYQQVLGQGPQFIFQYYEKEERGRGNFPDRFSARQFPNYSSELNVNALLLGDSALYLCASILTGDNYNEQFFGPGTRLTVL.

The gene calls are TRBV12-3 or TRBV12-4 and TRBJ2-3; D is unclear. The CDR3 consists of 13 residues. V shed 6 bases and J shed 3 bases, with 10 bases lying between them. Here the CDR3 DNA reads TGTGCCAGCAGCCCCGAATCGACAGATACGCAGTATTTT. Translation gives CASSPESTDTQYF.

V and J are TRBV28 and TRBJ2-3; TRBD1 is a possible D gene (6 bases). With 5 bases removed from V and 1 base from J, the gap between germline ends came to 13 bases. The CDR3 covers 15 residues. CDR1 MDHEN and CDR2 SYDVKM come from the germline V gene. The CDR3 nucleotides read TGTGCCAGCAGTGCCACAGGGTATGGCACAGATACGCAGTATTTT. Its protein product is CASSATGYGTDTQYF.

This clonotype has only one observation. This sequence joins TRBV4-1 and TRBJ1-5, with a possible D match to TRBD1 (6 bases). V gave up 1 base and J gave up 3 bases, with 16 bases separating them. This CDR3 contains 17 residues. Germline values: CDR1 MGHRA, CDR2 YSYEKL. In DNA, the CDR3 is TGCGCCAGCAGCCAAGTGTTGTGGGGGGGGCCCAATCAGCCCCAGCATTTT. It codes for CASSQVLWGGPNQPQHF.

This clonotype was observed a few times. This sequence joins TRBV12-3 or TRBV12-4 and TRBJ2-2, with 10 bases fitting TRBD1. The trim removed 7 bases at V and 5 bases at J, leaving 22 bases unmatched. There are 20 residues in the CDR3. The CDR3 is CASNRIPGQGIPVETGELFF. The CDR3, as DNA: TGTGCCAGCAATCGAATACCGGGACAGGGGATACCGGTAGAGACCGGGGAGCTGTTTTTT.

This chain connects TRBV3-1 to TRBJ2-7; 9 positions match TRBD1. This CDR3 has 15 residues. V lost 9 bases and J lost 2; bases outside the gene matches: 11. Per the germline V gene, CDR1 is LGHDT and CDR2 is YNNKEL (reference sequence). CDR3 in amino acids: CASQSGTGFTYEQYF. The CDR3 DNA reads TGTGCCAGTCAATCCGGGACAGGGTTCACCTACGAGCAGTACTTC.

CDR3 sequence: CASSPSGLTASYEQYF. The CDR3 coding sequence is TGTGCCAGCAGCCCTAGTGGACTGACTGCCTCCTACGAGCAGTACTTC. This chain connects TRBV7-2 to TRBJ2-7, with TRBD2 as a possible D gene (5 bases). CDR3 length equals 16 residues. Trimming took off 5 bases at V and 0 bases at J, with 17 bases between the two ends. Germline CDR1 is SGHTA and CDR2 is FQGNSA.

In its sample, this clonotype was seen a few times. V usage is TRBV29-1 and J usage is TRBJ2-7, with 10 bases lining up with TRBD1. CDR3 size: 12 residues. Germline CDR1 SQVTM, CDR2 ANQGSEA. Trimming removed 4 bases from V and 5 bases from J; junction bases left unmatched: 2. Here the CDR3 reads CSVVGTGDEQYF. In DNA, the CDR3 is TGCAGCGTTGTTGGGACAGGGGACGAGCAGTACTTC.

This clonotype has a handful of counts. The rearrangement uses TRBV7-2 and TRBJ2-7, with unresolved D. The V end was cut by 3 bases, the J end by 5 bases, with 11 bases between. The CDR3 runs to 13 residues. The germline V gene encodes CDR1 SGHTA and CDR2 FQGNSA. CDR3 protein: CASSLKGSHEQYF. DNA of the CDR3: TGTGCCAGCAGCTTGAAAGGGTCCCACGAGCAGTACTTC.

The V gene is TRBV12-3 or TRBV12-4, the J gene TRBJ1-5; D gene uncertain. V shed 3 bases and J shed 5 bases, with 14 bases lying between them. This CDR3 has 15 residues. The CDR3 bases are TGTGCCAGCAGTTTGTGGGGAGGTCTGGATCAGCCCCAGCATTTT. Its translation: CASSLWGGLDQPQHF.

This sequence joins TRBV12-3 or TRBV12-4 and TRBJ2-3, with 7 positions matching TRBD1. The CDR3 is 15 residues long. Trimming took 5 bases from V and 0 from J; bases not matched to a gene: 5. The CDR3 protein is CASSGPGQSTDTQYF. CDR3 nucleotide sequence: TGTGCCAGCAGTGGACCGGGACAGAGCACAGATACGCAGTATTTT.

The chain recombines TRBV7-8 with TRBJ1-1; D gene unclear. The germline V gene has CDR1 SGHVS and CDR2 FQNEAQ. CDR3 length equals 11 residues. Trimming removed 2 bases from V and 7 bases from J, with 5 bases in between. Here the CDR3 reads CASSLHYEAFF. In nucleotides, the CDR3 is TGTGCCAGCAGCTTACACTATGAAGCTTTCTTT. Full variable domain (rest looked up from reference TRBV7-8 and TRBJ1-1): GAGVSQSPRYKVAKRGQDVALRCDPISGHVSLFWYQQALGQGPEFLTYFQNEAQLDKSGLPSDRFFAERPEGSVSTLKIQRTQQEDSAVYLCASSLHYEAFFGQGTRLTVV.

This rearrangement joins TRBV29-1 to TRBJ2-3, with unresolved D. Looked up from germline, CDR1 is SQVTM and CDR2 is ANQGSEA. Deletions cut 6 bases from V and 1 base from J, with 11 bases between. CDR3 length equals 13 residues. CDR3: CSVSRGGTDTQYF. The CDR3 nucleotides read TGCAGCGTCTCCCGCGGTGGCACAGATACGCAGTATTTT.

The chain has TRBV5-1 and TRBJ2-3; D is uncertain. V gave up 1 base and J gave up 0 bases, with 18 bases separating them. Germline lookup yields CDR1 SGHRS and CDR2 YFSETQ. The CDR3 runs 18 residues. CDR3 in DNA: TGCGCCAGCAGCTTGTATGGGATCACCGTGCGGAGCACAGATACGCAGTATTTT. Translated: CASSLYGITVRSTDTQYF.

V usage is TRBV27 and J usage is TRBJ2-7; D gene uncertain. Between the trimmed V and J ends, which lost 1 base and 3 bases, there was a span of 7 bases. CDR1 and CDR2 from the germline V gene are MNHEY and SMNVEV (reference sequence). The CDR3 has 13 amino acids. The CDR3 reads CASSLFSGYEQYF. CDR3 DNA sequence: TGTGCCAGCAGTTTATTCTCTGGCTACGAGCAGTACTTC.

The chain recombines TRBV6-5 with TRBJ2-5; the match to TRBD1 covers 7 bases. Germline V gives CDR1 MNHEY, CDR2 SVGAGI. The CDR3 covers 14 residues. J gave up 2 bases and V 6 bases, and 6 bases lay outside the gene matches. CDR3 coding DNA: TGTGCCAGCAGCTACCGGGACAGACAAGAGACCCAGTACTTC. Encoded protein: CASSYRDRQETQYF.

The CDR3 coding sequence is TGTGCCAGCAGTTACTTAGCGGGGGGTGGGGCCACAGATACGCAGTATTTT. Translating it yields CASSYLAGGGATDTQYF. J is TRBJ2-3 and V is TRBV12-3 or TRBV12-4; 10 nucleotides line up with TRBD2. The V gene end was trimmed by 4 bases and the J gene end by 2 bases; junction bases not matched to a gene: 9. The CDR3 covers 17 residues.

This clonotype was observed a few times. The chain carries TRBV20-1 and TRBJ2-7; 7 bases fit TRBD2. Losses at the gene ends were 6 bases for V and 2 bases for J; bases not matched to a gene: 7. This CDR3 comprises 13 residues. In germline, CDR1 is DFQATT, CDR2 SNEGSKA (reference sequence). CDR3 in DNA: TGCAGTGCGGGGCTAGCGGACCCCTACGAGCAGTACTTC. It yields the protein CSAGLADPYEQYF.

The V and J genes are TRBV20-1 and TRBJ2-1; D is ambiguous. Germline CDR1 is DFQATT and CDR2 is SNEGSKA (reference sequence). The CDR3 totals 13 residues. Trimming removed 4 bases at V and 8 bases at J, with 15 bases between. Here the CDR3 DNA reads TGCAGTGCTACGGGCTCAGTTAGGGATGAGCAGTTCTTC. Amino acids: CSATGSVRDEQFF.

This clonotype was counted between two and nine times. Germline and junction disagree at one end, which may indicate a read error. The rearrangement links TRBV10-3 to TRBJ2-7; 7 bases map to TRBD1. CDR3 size: 14 residues. In germline, CDR1 is ENHRY, CDR2 SYGVKD. The CDR3 DNA follows: TGTGCCGCCGTCCCGGGACAGTCGTCCTTCGAGCAGTACTTC. Translated, it gives CAAVPGQSSFEQYF.

The chain recombines TRBV12-3 or TRBV12-4 with TRBJ2-7; D gene unclear. V lost 3 bases, J lost 6 bases, and 15 bases lay in between. The CDR3 consists of 14 residues. In DNA, the CDR3 is TGTGCCAGCAGTTTTAAGGGCGGTACTGCCGAGCAGTACTTC. Protein sequence: CASSFKGGTAEQYF.